These 24 T cell receptor beta chains originate from one sample sequenced in a study of blood T cell repertoires in COVID-19. The table came from immunoSEQ multiplex PCR; TCRdb's copy has only in-frame clones and leaves some out. The table has around 140,000 clones, about 89% seen once; the top ten hold 10% to 12%. Sequencing input: peripheral blood. The receptors shown here come from a woman aged 70 to 79 with COVID-19, enrolled during active disease.

This sequence joins TRBV10-3 and TRBJ2-3, with D maybe TRBD1 (6 bases). Germline V gives CDR1 ENHRY, CDR2 SYGVKD. V gave up 6 bases and J gave up 1 base, with 11 bases separating them. There are 14 residues in the CDR3. CDR3 residues: CAIRQGGGTDTQYF. The CDR3 DNA is TGTGCCATCAGACAGGGTGGGGGCACAGATACGCAGTATTTT.

The V and J genes are TRBV7-2 and TRBJ1-5, with a tentative D call TRBD1 (6 bases). This CDR3 region has 15 residues. The V gene's germline CDR1 is SGHTA and CDR2 FQGNSA. With 3 bases removed from V and 7 bases from J, the gap between germline ends came to 16 bases. CDR3 sequence reads: CASSFRQGTGQPQHF. CDR3 coding DNA: TGTGCCAGCAGCTTTCGTCAGGGGACCGGACAGCCCCAGCATTTT.

This chain links TRBV5-6 with TRBJ2-1; TRBD2 matches 8 bases. Unmatched junction bases numbered 13, after V lost 1 base and J lost 4 bases. The length of the CDR3 is 18 residues. Germline V lookup: CDR1 SGHDT, CDR2 YYEEEE. This CDR3 is CASSLLSGGNILYNEQFF. Here the CDR3 DNA reads TGTGCCAGCAGCTTGTTAAGCGGGGGTAATATTCTATACAATGAGCAGTTCTTC. The full variable domain, in which reference TRBV5-6 and TRBJ2-1 provide the parts outside the CDR3, is DAGVTQSPTHLIKTRGQQVTLRCSPKSGHDTVSWYQQALGQGPQFIFQYYEEEERQRGNFPDRFSGHQFPNYSSELNVNALLLGDSALYLCASSLLSGGNILYNEQFFGPGTRLTVL.

V and J are TRBV3-1 (or the pseudogene TRBV3-2) and TRBJ2-3, with 13 bases lining up with TRBD2. The J segment lost 5 bases and the V segment lost 1 base, leaving 3 bases of the junction unmatched. CDR1 and CDR2 from the germline V gene are LGHDT and YNNKEL (reference sequence). This CDR3 comprises 16 residues. CDR3 residues: CASSQGRLAGGDTQYF. CDR3 DNA: TGTGCCAGCAGCCAAGGGCGACTAGCGGGGGGAGATACGCAGTATTTT.

V is TRBV19 and J is TRBJ1-2; D unresolved. CDR3 size: 15 residues. Trimming shortened V by 6 bases and J by 6 bases, and 20 bases separated the two germline ends. Germline assignment: CDR1 LNHDA and CDR2 SQIVND (reference sequence). CDR3 protein: CASRLEGGVANGYTF. CDR3 DNA sequence: TGTGCCAGTAGGCTGGAGGGCGGGGTCGCGAATGGCTACACCTTC.

The chain has TRBV9 and TRBJ2-2; 14 bases match TRBD2. The CDR3 runs to 19 residues. The J segment lost 6 bases and the V segment lost 4 bases, leaving 14 bases of the junction unmatched. Germline V lookup: CDR1 SGDLS, CDR2 YYNGEE. The CDR3 here is CASSTRPGTSGGGSGELFF. CDR3 DNA sequence: TGTGCCAGCAGCACCCGTCCCGGGACTAGCGGGGGCGGGTCCGGGGAGCTGTTTTTT.

V usage is TRBV19 and J usage is TRBJ2-4, with D perhaps matching TRBD1 (6 bases). Germline V gene data show CDR1 as LNHDA and CDR2 as SQIVND (reference sequence). With 1 base removed from V and 7 bases from J, the gap between germline ends came to 11 bases. This CDR3 spans 14 amino acids. The CDR3 region is CASSIAGQRNIQYF. CDR3 coding DNA: TGTGCCAGTAGTATAGCAGGACAGAGGAACATTCAGTACTTC.

The CDR3 is CASSQVGAAGANVLTF. CDR3 bases: TGTGCCAGCAGCCAAGTGGGGGCAGCTGGGGCCAACGTCCTGACTTTC. This chain connects TRBV3-1 (or the pseudogene TRBV3-2) to TRBJ2-6; perhaps TRBD1 as D (6 bases). Trimming shortened V by 1 base and J by 2 bases, and 9 bases separated the two germline ends. The CDR3 consists of 16 residues. The germline gives CDR1 LGHDT, CDR2 YNNKEL (reference sequence).

CDR3 nucleotide sequence: TGCGCCAGCAGCTCCGGGACATCTTCTGGAAACACCATATATTTT. Translation: CASSSGTSSGNTIYF. V gene TRBV5-1 combines with J gene TRBJ1-3, with a possible D match to TRBD1 (6 bases). Trimming shortened V by 3 bases and J by 1 base, and 11 bases separated the two germline ends. This CDR3 spans 15 amino acids. Germline V gives CDR1 SGHRS, CDR2 YFSETQ.

V gene TRBV5-4 combines with J gene TRBJ2-7, with 10 bases lining up with TRBD1. V was pared by 4 bases and J by 4 bases, with 8 bases of the junction left unmatched. This CDR3 is 15 amino acids long. Germline lookup yields CDR1 SGHNT and CDR2 YYREEE (reference sequence). The CDR3 DNA follows: TGTGCCAGCAGCGTCCCGACAGGGGGCAAGTACGAGCAGTACTTC. Protein: CASSVPTGGKYEQYF.

This clone was recorded once. The chain employs TRBV7-8 and TRBJ1-2; 8 bases are shared with TRBD1. This CDR3 has 15 amino acids. Losses at the gene ends were 0 bases for V and 4 bases for J; bases not matched to a gene: 4. In germline, CDR1 is SGHVS, CDR2 FQNEAQ. CDR3 in amino acids: CASSLAGQAFYGYTF. The CDR3, as DNA: TGTGCCAGCAGCTTAGCGGGACAGGCTTTCTATGGCTACACCTTC.

V usage is TRBV3-1 (or the pseudogene TRBV3-2) and J usage is TRBJ1-2; TRBD1 aligns across 7 bases. CDR1 and CDR2 from the germline V gene are LGHDT and YNNKEL (reference sequence). V shed 6 bases, J shed 8 bases, and the junction held 9 bases outside the gene matches. CDR3 length: 13 residues. CDR3 DNA sequence: TGTGCCAGCAGTCGGGGACAGTCACAAGGCTACACCTTC. Translating gives CASSRGQSQGYTF.

The sample holds one count of this clone. This chain joins TRBV6-5 and TRBJ2-2; weak D call: TRBD2 (5 bases). The V and J ends lost 6 bases and 6 bases respectively, with 11 bases between them. Germline V gives CDR1 MNHEY, CDR2 SVGAGI. The CDR3 extends over 13 amino acids. The CDR3 sequence is CASRPPRAGELFF. The CDR3 nucleotides are TGTGCCAGCAGGCCCCCGAGGGCCGGGGAGCTGTTTTTT.

The rearrangement uses TRBV5-4 and TRBJ2-5, with 9 bases fitting TRBD2. Germline V CDR1 and CDR2: SGHNT, YYREEE (reference sequence). The V gene end was trimmed by 0 bases and the J gene end by 5 bases; junction bases not matched to a gene: 8. The CDR3 totals 16 residues. The CDR3 nucleotides are TGTGCCAGCAGCTTGGCGCGGGGGGGCCCCGTGGAGACCCAGTACTTC. Residues: CASSLARGGPVETQYF.

There are a few counts of this clone. This chain connects TRBV10-2 to TRBJ1-1, with TRBD1 as a possible D gene (6 bases). The CDR3 length is 13 residues. The germline gives CDR1 WSHSY, CDR2 SAAADI. With 6 bases removed from V and 1 base from J, the gap between germline ends came to 9 bases. CDR3 sequence: CASRYRENTEAFF. CDR3 DNA: TGCGCCAGCAGGTACAGGGAGAACACTGAAGCTTTCTTT.

V usage is TRBV7-9 and J usage is TRBJ2-3; TRBD1 agrees at 8 bases. Germline assignment: CDR1 SEHNR and CDR2 FQNEAQ (reference sequence). Germline trimming cut 3 bases from V and 6 bases from J; bases unmatched to any gene: 8. The CDR3 has 15 residues. CDR3 sequence reads: CASSFGQGEGDTQYF. The CDR3 nucleotides read TGTGCCAGCAGCTTCGGACAGGGCGAGGGTGATACGCAGTATTTT.

The V and J genes are TRBV3-1 (or the pseudogene TRBV3-2) and TRBJ1-5; weak D call: TRBD1 (5 bases). This CDR3 is built from 13 residues. Germline assignment: CDR1 LGHDT and CDR2 YNNKEL (reference sequence). V dropped 4 bases and J dropped 7 bases, with 11 bases sitting between them. The DNA of the CDR3 is TGTGCCAGCAGCCCAGGGAGGAGGCAGCCCCAGCATTTT. Translated: CASSPGRRQPQHF.

V gene TRBV19 combines with J gene TRBJ2-7; 11 bases are shared with TRBD2. The V gene's germline CDR1 is LNHDA and CDR2 SQIVND (reference sequence). CDR3 length: 13 amino acids. V dropped 9 bases and J dropped 3; count of bases not matched to a gene: 4. The CDR3: CARGLAGGYEQYF. DNA of the CDR3: TGTGCCAGGGGTCTAGCGGGGGGCTACGAGCAGTACTTC.

The chain employs TRBV5-1 and TRBJ2-1; 11 nucleotides line up with TRBD2. V shed 1 base, J shed 9 bases, and the junction held 6 bases outside the gene matches. In germline, CDR1 is SGHRS, CDR2 YFSETQ. This CDR3 is 15 amino acids long. The CDR3 region is CASSLTGTSGIEQFF. The CDR3 DNA reads TGCGCCAGCAGCTTGACCGGGACTAGCGGTATTGAGCAGTTCTTC. Combining the CDR3 with reference TRBV5-1 and TRBJ2-1 gives the whole variable domain KAGVTQTPRYLIKTRGQQVTLSCSPISGHRSVSWYQQTPGQGLQFLFEYFSETQRNKGNFPGRFSGRQFSNSRSEMNVSTLELGDSALYLCASSLTGTSGIEQFFGPGTRLTVL.

The rearrangement joins TRBV15 to TRBJ1-2, with a weak D call TRBD1 (6 bases). The CDR3 length is 15 residues. The germline CDR1 and CDR2 sequences are LNHNV and YYDKDF (reference sequence). V shed 1 base and J shed 4 bases, with 13 bases lying between them. Here the CDR3 DNA reads TGTGCCACCAGCAGAGGATCAGGGGCGGGCTATGGCTACACCTTC. This sequence encodes CATSRGSGAGYGYTF.

CDR3 in DNA: TGCAGTTCAGTACACGTGGACGAGCAGTACTTC. This sequence encodes CSSVHVDEQYF. The chain uses TRBV20-1 and TRBJ2-7, with no clear D. The CDR3 contains 11 residues. V was clipped by 8 bases and J by 5 bases, with 13 bases between them. Germline loops: CDR1 DFQATT, CDR2 SNEGSKA (reference sequence).

The chain combines TRBV4-2 with TRBJ1-4, with D possibly matching TRBD1 (5 bases). Germline loops: CDR1 LGHNA, CDR2 YNFKEQ. Deletions cut 1 base from V and 7 bases from J, with 10 bases between. There are 14 residues in the CDR3. The chain's CDR3 is CASSQGVGGEKLFF. CDR3 coding DNA: TGTGCCAGCAGCCAAGGAGTCGGGGGTGAAAAACTGTTTTTT.

The chain employs TRBV19 and TRBJ1-1; no clear D. V shed 4 bases and J shed 4 bases, with 7 bases lying between them. The CDR3 spans 12 residues. Germline V CDR1 and CDR2: LNHDA, SQIVND (reference sequence). The CDR3: CASSTRRTEAFF. The CDR3 coding sequence is TGTGCCAGTAGTACTAGGCGCACTGAAGCTTTCTTT. The variable domain in full, completed from reference TRBV19 and TRBJ1-1, reads DGGITQSPKYLFRKEGQNVTLSCEQNLNHDAMYWYRQDPGQGLRLIYYSQIVNDFQKGDIAEGYSVSREKKESFPLTVTSAQKNPTAFYLCASSTRRTEAFFGQGTRLTVV.

The rearrangement links TRBV27 to TRBJ2-7; 7 bases align to TRBD1. This CDR3 comprises 15 residues. The germline gives CDR1 MNHEY, CDR2 SMNVEV (reference sequence). The V and J ends lost 6 bases and 0 bases, in that order; junction bases with no gene match: 8. In DNA form, the CDR3 reads TGTGCCAGCAGGGTCGAGGGGGCATCCTCCTACGAGCAGTACTTC. Translated: CASRVEGASSYEQYF.